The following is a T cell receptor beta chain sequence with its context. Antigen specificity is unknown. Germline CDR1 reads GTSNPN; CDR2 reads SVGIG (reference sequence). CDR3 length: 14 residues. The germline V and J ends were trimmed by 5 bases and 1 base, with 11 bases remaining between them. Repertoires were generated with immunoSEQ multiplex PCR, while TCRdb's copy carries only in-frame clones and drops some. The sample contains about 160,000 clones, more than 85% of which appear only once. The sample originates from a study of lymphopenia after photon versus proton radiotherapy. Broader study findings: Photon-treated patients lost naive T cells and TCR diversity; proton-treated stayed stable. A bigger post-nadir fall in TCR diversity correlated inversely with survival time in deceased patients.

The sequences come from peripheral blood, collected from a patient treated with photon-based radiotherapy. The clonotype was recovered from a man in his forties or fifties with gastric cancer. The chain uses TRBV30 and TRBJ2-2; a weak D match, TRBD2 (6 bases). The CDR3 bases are TGTGCCTGGCGTAGGGACTTGAACACCGGGGAGCTGTTTTTT. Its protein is CAWRRDLNTGELFF.